These T cell receptor beta chains were read from a single sample in a study of blood T cell repertoires in COVID-19. Sequencing used immunoSEQ multiplex PCR; TCRdb keeps in-frame clones, though not all of them. The table includes approximately 110,000 clones, roughly 92% detected once. Source material: peripheral blood. The source is a man in his fifties or sixties with COVID-19, enrolled during active disease. The CDR3 runs from the conserved cysteine through the conserved F or W. A D gene is named only where the DNA matches it firmly. Clone size is not always given. Where it is, it says once, few, many or a class for expanded clones.

j_gene: TRBJ2-3
d_gene: TRBD2
v_gene: TRBV24-1
abundance: .
CDR3aa: CATSEVAGSSTDTQYF
CDR3nt: TGTGCCACCAGTGAGGTAGCGGGATCTAGCACAGATACGCAGTATTTT

j_gene: TRBJ1-2
d_gene: .
v_gene: TRBV4-1
abundance: .
CDR3aa: CASSHGLINYGYTF
CDR3nt: TGCGCCAGCAGCCATGGACTGATAAACTATGGCTACACCTTC

j_gene: TRBJ1-1
d_gene: .
v_gene: TRBV6-5
abundance: .
CDR3aa: CASTRQPNTEAFF
CDR3nt: TGTGCCAGCACCCGACAGCCGAACACTGAAGCTTTCTTT

j_gene: TRBJ1-2
d_gene: .
v_gene: TRBV12-3/TRBV12-4
abundance: .
CDR3aa: CASSSQGYGYTF
CDR3nt: TGTGCCAGCAGTTCACAGGGTTATGGCTACACCTTC

j_gene: TRBJ2-3
d_gene: .
v_gene: TRBV19
abundance: .
CDR3aa: CASSLSRDWSTDTQYF
CDR3nt: TGTGCCAGTAGTCTAAGTAGGGACTGGAGCACAGATACGCAGTATTTT

j_gene: TRBJ1-2
d_gene: TRBD1
v_gene: TRBV6-5
abundance: few
CDR3aa: CASSLTGEGGYTF
CDR3nt: TGTGCCAGCAGTTTGACAGGGGAGGGTGGCTACACCTTC

j_gene: TRBJ2-5
d_gene: .
v_gene: TRBV6-6
abundance: .
CDR3aa: CASSYEGAQETQYF
CDR3nt: TGTGCCAGCAGTTACGAAGGGGCCCAAGAGACCCAGTACTTC

j_gene: TRBJ1-2
d_gene: .
v_gene: TRBV28
abundance: .
CDR3aa: CASGSDSLYGYTF
CDR3nt: TGTGCCAGCGGGTCTGACAGCCTCTATGGCTACACCTTC

j_gene: TRBJ1-3
d_gene: .
v_gene: TRBV5-1
abundance: .
CDR3aa: CASSETVLSGNTIYF
CDR3nt: TGCGCCAGCAGCGAGACAGTCCTCTCTGGAAACACCATATATTTT

j_gene: TRBJ1-2
d_gene: TRBD1
v_gene: TRBV10-3
abundance: .
CDR3aa: CAISDSGTGIYGYTF
CDR3nt: TGTGCCATCAGTGACTCCGGGACAGGGATCTATGGCTACACCTTC

j_gene: TRBJ2-4
d_gene: TRBD1
v_gene: TRBV7-9
abundance: .
CDR3aa: CASGTAGTGDKNIQYF
CDR3nt: TGTGCCAGCGGAACCGCCGGGACAGGGGACAAAAACATTCAGTACTTC

j_gene: TRBJ2-1
d_gene: .
v_gene: TRBV2
abundance: .
CDR3aa: CASSVGGNEQFF
CDR3nt: TGTGCCAGCAGTGTAGGAGGGAATGAGCAGTTCTTC

j_gene: TRBJ2-1
d_gene: TRBD2
v_gene: TRBV7-9
abundance: .
CDR3aa: CASSFAGVGYNEQFF
CDR3nt: TGTGCCAGCAGCTTTGCGGGAGTAGGGTACAATGAGCAGTTCTTC

j_gene: TRBJ2-3
d_gene: .
v_gene: TRBV9
abundance: .
CDR3aa: CASSFRQSTDTQYF
CDR3nt: TGTGCCAGCAGCTTCCGACAGAGCACAGATACGCAGTATTTT

j_gene: TRBJ2-7
d_gene: TRBD2
v_gene: TRBV28
abundance: .
CDR3aa: CASSLAGGYEQYF
CDR3nt: TGTGCCAGCAGTTTAGCGGGAGGCTACGAGCAGTACTTC

j_gene: TRBJ2-5
d_gene: .
v_gene: TRBV19
abundance: .
CDR3aa: CASSIGGLGGETQYF
CDR3nt: TGTGCCAGTAGTATAGGGGGTCTAGGGGGAGAGACCCAGTACTTC

j_gene: TRBJ1-2
d_gene: .
v_gene: TRBV10-3
abundance: .
CDR3aa: CAISDRVFVGYTF
CDR3nt: TGTGCCATCAGTGACAGGGTATTTGTTGGCTACACCTTC

j_gene: TRBJ1-5
d_gene: .
v_gene: TRBV19
abundance: .
CDR3aa: CASSQQGGTDQPQHF
CDR3nt: TGTGCCAGTAGTCAACAGGGTGGTACGGATCAGCCCCAGCATTTT